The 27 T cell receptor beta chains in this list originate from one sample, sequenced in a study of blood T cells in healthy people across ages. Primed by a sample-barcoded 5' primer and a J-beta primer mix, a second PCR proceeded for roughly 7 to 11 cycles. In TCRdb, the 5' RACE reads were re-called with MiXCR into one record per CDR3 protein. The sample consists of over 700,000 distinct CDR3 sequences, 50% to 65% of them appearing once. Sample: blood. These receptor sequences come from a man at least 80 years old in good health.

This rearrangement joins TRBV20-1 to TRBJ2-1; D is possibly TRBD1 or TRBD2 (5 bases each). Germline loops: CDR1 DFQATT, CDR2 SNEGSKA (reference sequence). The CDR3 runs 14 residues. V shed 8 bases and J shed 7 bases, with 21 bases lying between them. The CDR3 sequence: CSTMAPTGTNEQFF. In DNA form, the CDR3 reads TGCAGTACAATGGCGCCCACCGGGACGAATGAGCAGTTCTTC.

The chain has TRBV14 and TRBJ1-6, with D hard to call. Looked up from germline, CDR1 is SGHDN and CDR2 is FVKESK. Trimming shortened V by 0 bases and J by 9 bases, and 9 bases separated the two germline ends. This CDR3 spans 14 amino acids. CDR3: CASSQERSSSPLHF. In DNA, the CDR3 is TGTGCCAGCAGCCAAGAACGATCCAGTTCACCCCTCCACTTT.

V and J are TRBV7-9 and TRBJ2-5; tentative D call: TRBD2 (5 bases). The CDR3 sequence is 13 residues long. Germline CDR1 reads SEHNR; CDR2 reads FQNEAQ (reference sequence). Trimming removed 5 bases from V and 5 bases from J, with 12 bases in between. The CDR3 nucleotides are TGTGCCAGCAGCCCTTTACCGGGGGAGACCCAGTACTTC. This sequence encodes CASSPLPGETQYF.

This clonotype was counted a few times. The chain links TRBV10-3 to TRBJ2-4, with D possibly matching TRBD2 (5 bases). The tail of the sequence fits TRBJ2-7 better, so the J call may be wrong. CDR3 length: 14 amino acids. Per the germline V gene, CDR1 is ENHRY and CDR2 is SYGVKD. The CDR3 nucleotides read TGTGCCATCAGTGATTCCGGGGTGGACTACGAGCAGTACTTC. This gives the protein CAISDSGVDYEQYF.

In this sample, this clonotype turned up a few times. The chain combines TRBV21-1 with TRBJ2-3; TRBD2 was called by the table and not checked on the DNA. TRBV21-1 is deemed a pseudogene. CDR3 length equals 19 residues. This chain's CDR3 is CASSKAVAGAPRAHRYAYF. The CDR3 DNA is TGTGCCAGCAGCAAAGCGGTAGCGGGAGCCCCTCGGGCCCACAGATACGCGTATTTT.

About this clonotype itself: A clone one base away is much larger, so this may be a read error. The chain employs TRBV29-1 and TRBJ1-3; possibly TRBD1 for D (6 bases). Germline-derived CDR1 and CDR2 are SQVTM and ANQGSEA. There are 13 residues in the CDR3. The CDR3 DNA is TGCAGCGTTTCCACAGGGTTGGGAAACACCAAATATTTT. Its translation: CSVSTGLGNTKYF. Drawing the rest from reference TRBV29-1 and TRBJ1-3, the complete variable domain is SAVISQKPSRDICQRGTSLTIQCQVDSQVTMMFWYRQQPGQSLTLIATANQGSEATYESGFVIDKFPISRPNLTFSTLTVSNMSPEDSSIYLCSVSTGLGNTKYFGEGSWLTVV.

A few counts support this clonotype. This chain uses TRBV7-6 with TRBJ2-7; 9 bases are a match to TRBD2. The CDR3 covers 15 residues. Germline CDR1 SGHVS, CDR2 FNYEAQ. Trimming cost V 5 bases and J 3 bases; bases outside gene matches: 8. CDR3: CASSDVNSGSYEQYF. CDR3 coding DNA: TGTGCCAGCAGCGACGTGAATAGCGGGAGCTACGAGCAGTACTTC.

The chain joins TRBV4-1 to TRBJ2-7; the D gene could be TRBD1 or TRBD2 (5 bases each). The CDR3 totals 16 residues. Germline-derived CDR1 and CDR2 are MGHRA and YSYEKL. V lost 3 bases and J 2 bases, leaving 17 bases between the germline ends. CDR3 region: CASSQTVGDLTYEQYF. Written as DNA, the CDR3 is TGCGCCAGCAGCCAGACCGTGGGGGACCTCACCTACGAGCAGTACTTC.

The CDR3, as DNA: TGTGCCAGCAGTTACTCGGGGCTCTCCTACGAGCAGTACTTC. The encoded protein is CASSYSGLSYEQYF. The J gene is TRBJ2-7, the V gene TRBV6-6; D may be TRBD1 (5 bases). The V gene lost 0 bases and the J gene lost 0 bases, with 6 bases spanning the gap. Germline lookup yields CDR1 MNHNY and CDR2 SVGAGI (reference sequence). The CDR3 runs to 14 residues.

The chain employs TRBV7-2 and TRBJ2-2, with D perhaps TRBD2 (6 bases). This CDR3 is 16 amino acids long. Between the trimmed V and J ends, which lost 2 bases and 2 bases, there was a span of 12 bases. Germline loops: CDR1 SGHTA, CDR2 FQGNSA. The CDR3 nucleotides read TGTGCCAGCAGCTTAAGAGGAGGGGTTAACACCGGGGAGCTGTTTTTT. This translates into CASSLRGGVNTGELFF.

The CDR3 nucleotides are TGTGCCAGCAGCCAAGACCTCGGGCTAGCGGGATTCCCCTACAATGAGCAGTTCTTC. Encoded protein: CASSQDLGLAGFPYNEQFF. The chain carries TRBV3-1 and TRBJ2-1; 9 bases agree with TRBD2. Germline V lookup: CDR1 LGHDT, CDR2 YNNKEL (reference sequence). Losses at the gene ends were 0 bases for V and 2 bases for J; bases not matched to a gene: 11. The CDR3 length is 19 residues.

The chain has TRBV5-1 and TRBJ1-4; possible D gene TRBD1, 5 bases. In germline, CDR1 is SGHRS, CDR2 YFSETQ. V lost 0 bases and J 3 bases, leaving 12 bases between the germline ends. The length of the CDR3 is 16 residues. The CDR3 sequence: CASSLDSGRSNEKLFF. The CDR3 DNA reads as TGCGCCAGCAGCTTGGATTCGGGACGGTCTAATGAAAAACTGTTTTTT.

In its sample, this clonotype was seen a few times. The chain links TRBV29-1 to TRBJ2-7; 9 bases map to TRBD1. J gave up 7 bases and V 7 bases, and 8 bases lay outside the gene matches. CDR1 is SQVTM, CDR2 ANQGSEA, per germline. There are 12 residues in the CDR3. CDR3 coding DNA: TGCAGCGCCGGGGACAGGGAGTATGAGCAGTACTTC. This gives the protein CSAGDREYEQYF.

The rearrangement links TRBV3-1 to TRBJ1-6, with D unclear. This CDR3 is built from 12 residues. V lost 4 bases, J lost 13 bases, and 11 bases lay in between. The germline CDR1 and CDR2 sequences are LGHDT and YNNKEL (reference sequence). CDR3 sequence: CASSPMGLPLHF. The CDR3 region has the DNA TGTGCCAGCAGCCCCATGGGGTTGCCCCTCCACTTT.

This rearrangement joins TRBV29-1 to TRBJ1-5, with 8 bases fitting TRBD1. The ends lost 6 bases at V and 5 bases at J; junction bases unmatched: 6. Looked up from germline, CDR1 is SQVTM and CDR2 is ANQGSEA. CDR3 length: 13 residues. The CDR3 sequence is CSVRDRWDQPQHF. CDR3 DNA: TGCAGCGTGCGGGACAGGTGGGATCAGCCCCAGCATTTT.

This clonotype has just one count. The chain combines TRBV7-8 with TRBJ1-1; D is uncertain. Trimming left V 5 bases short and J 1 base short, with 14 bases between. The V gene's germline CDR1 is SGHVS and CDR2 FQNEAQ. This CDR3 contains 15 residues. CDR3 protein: CASSEKRVGNTEAFF. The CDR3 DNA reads TGTGCCAGCAGCGAAAAGAGGGTGGGGAACACTGAAGCTTTCTTT.

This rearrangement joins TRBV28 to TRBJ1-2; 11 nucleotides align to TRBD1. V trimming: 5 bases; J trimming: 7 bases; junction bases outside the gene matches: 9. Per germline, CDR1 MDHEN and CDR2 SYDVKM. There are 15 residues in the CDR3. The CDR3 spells CASSIGRTGGSGYTF. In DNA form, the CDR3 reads TGTGCCAGCAGTATAGGTCGGACAGGGGGCTCTGGCTACACCTTC.

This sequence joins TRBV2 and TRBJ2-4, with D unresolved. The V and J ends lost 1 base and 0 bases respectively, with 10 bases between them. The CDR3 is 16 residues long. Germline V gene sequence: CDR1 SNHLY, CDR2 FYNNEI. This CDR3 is CASSEVWALAKNIQYF. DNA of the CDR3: TGTGCCAGCAGTGAAGTCTGGGCTTTAGCCAAAAACATTCAGTACTTC.

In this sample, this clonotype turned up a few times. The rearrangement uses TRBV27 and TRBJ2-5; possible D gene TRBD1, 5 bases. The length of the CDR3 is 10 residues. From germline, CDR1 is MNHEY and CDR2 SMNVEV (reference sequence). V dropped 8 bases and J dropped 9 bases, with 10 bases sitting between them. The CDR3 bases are TGTGCCAGCGGGGTAGGGGCCCAGTACTTC. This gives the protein CASGVGAQYF.

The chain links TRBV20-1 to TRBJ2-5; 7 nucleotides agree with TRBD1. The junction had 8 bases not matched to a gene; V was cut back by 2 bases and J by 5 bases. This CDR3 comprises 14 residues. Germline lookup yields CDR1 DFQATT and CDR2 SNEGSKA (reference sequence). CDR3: CSARRQGLRETQYF. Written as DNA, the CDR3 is TGCAGTGCTAGAAGACAGGGCCTGAGGGAGACCCAGTACTTC.

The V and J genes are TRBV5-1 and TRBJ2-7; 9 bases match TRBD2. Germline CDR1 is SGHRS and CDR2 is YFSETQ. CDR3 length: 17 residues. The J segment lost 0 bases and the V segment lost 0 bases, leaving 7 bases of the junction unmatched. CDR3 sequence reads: CASSLGMTSGASYEQYF. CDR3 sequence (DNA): TGCGCCAGCAGCTTGGGGATGACTAGCGGAGCCTCCTACGAGCAGTACTTC.

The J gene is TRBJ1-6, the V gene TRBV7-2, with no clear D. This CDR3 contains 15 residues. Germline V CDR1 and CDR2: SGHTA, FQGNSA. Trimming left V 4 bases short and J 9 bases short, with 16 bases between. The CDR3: CASSWKAPAGSPLHF. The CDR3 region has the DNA TGTGCCAGCAGCTGGAAGGCCCCGGCGGGTTCACCCCTCCACTTT.

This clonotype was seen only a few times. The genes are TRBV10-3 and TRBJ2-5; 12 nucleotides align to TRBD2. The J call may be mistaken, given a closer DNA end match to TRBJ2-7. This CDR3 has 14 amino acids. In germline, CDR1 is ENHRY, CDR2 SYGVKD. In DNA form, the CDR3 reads TGTGCCATCAGCGCGACTAGCGGGAGCAGCGAGCAGTACTTC. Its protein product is CAISATSGSSEQYF.

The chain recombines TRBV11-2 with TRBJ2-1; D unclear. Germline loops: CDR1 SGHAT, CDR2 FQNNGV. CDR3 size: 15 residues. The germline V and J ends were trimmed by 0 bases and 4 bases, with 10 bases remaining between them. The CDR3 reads CASSLDGLPYNEQFF. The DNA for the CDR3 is TGTGCCAGCAGCTTAGACGGTCTCCCTTACAATGAGCAGTTCTTC.

Here the CDR3 reads CASSPLSGRVDTQYF. The CDR3 DNA reads TGTGCCAGCAGCCCACTCAGCGGGAGGGTAGATACGCAGTATTTT. The V call is TRBV12-3 or TRBV12-4, the J call TRBJ2-3, with 10 nucleotides matching TRBD2. Germline trimming cut 6 bases from V and 5 bases from J; bases unmatched to any gene: 8. The CDR3 covers 15 residues.

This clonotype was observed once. CDR3 nucleotides: TGCAGTGCTAGAGACGGACAGAGTAATGAAAAACTGTTTTTT. It translates to CSARDGQSNEKLFF. The chain combines TRBV20-1 with TRBJ1-4; perhaps TRBD1 as D (6 bases). CDR1 is DFQATT and CDR2 is SNEGSKA in the germline V gene (reference sequence). V gave up 0 bases and J gave up 4 bases, with 9 bases separating them. The CDR3 contains 14 residues.

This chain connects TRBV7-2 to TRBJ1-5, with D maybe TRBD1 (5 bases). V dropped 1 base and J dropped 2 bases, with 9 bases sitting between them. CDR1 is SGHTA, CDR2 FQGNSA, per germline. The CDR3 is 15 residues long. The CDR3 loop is CASSLVGEGNQPQHF. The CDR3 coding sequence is TGTGCCAGCAGCTTAGTGGGGGAGGGCAATCAGCCCCAGCATTTT.